The 30 T cell receptor beta chains reported below all come from one sample, sequenced in a study of CD8+CD57+ T cells in acquired aplastic anemia. CDR3 and TCR beta VDJ profiling relied on genomic DNA as the template. MiXCR was run by TCRdb on the reads, yielding one entry per CDR3 protein. The sample shows about 180,000 distinct CDR3 sequences, about 50% of them seen only once. Only patients with CD8+CD57+ cell expansion on flow cytometry were chosen for sequencing. Sample: sorted CD4+, CD8+, or CD8+CD57+ T cells (not recorded which) from PBMCs. The source of these receptors is a human donor with aplastic anemia.

As regards this clonotype: The CDR3 end shows no conserved phenylalanine or tryptophan, and so a read error is likely. The DNA is left out, because the CDR3 cannot be placed on it with certainty; the CDR3 is given as TCRdb lists it. The rearrangement links TRBV12-3 or TRBV12-4 to TRBJ2-1. The CDR3 is 8 residues long, ends included. CDR3: CASSPSVK.

This clonotype has ten or more counts. The chain employs TRBV7-2 and TRBJ2-7; 12 bases map to TRBD1. Germline CDR1 reads SGHTA; CDR2 reads FQGNSA. V shed 5 bases, J shed 3 bases, and the junction held 8 bases outside the gene matches. The CDR3 is 16 amino acids. This CDR3 reads CASSLGTGGNFYEQYF. The CDR3 DNA reads as TGTGCCAGCAGCCTAGGGACAGGGGGCAATTTCTACGAGCAGTACTTC.

Regarding this clonotype: The conserved final phenylalanine or tryptophan is absent from the CDR3, which likely points to a read error. The V and J genes are TRBV10-1 and TRBJ2-5, with D tentatively TRBD1 or TRBD2 (6 bases each). Looked up from germline, CDR1 is WNHNN and CDR2 is SYGVQD (reference sequence). Trimming cost V 4 bases and J 9 bases, with 18 bases left between them. The CDR3 has 14 amino acids. The CDR3 protein is CASSGIQGWEAQYL. The DNA of the CDR3 is TGCGCCAGCAGTGGGATACAGGGCTGGGAGGCCCAGTACCTC.

This chain connects TRBV7-9 to TRBJ2-7, with D possibly being TRBD2 (6 bases). CDR3 size: 14 residues. V was pared by 4 bases and J by 6 bases, with 16 bases between. Germline-derived CDR1 and CDR2 are SEHNR and FQNEAQ (reference sequence). CDR3 nucleotide sequence: TGTGCCAGCAGCTCCATCCTGGGGGGTCTCGAGCAGTACTTC. Translated: CASSSILGGLEQYF.

This rearrangement joins TRBV19 to TRBJ1-6, with D possibly being TRBD1 (5 bases). Between the trimmed V and J ends, which lost 3 bases and 13 bases, there was a span of 22 bases. CDR1 LNHDA and CDR2 SQIVND come from the germline V gene (reference sequence). The CDR3 is made up of 16 amino acids. The CDR3 here is CASSMGDRVVGVPLHF. As DNA, the CDR3 is TGTGCCAGTAGTATGGGAGACAGAGTGGTTGGGGTCCCCCTCCACTTT.

This clonotype was seen a few times. This chain joins TRBV15 and TRBJ2-5; the match to TRBD1 covers 9 bases. Germline CDR1 and CDR2: LNHNV and YYDKDF (reference sequence). J gave up 5 bases and V 7 bases, and 8 bases lay outside the gene matches. This CDR3 is built from 14 residues. As DNA, the CDR3 is TGTGCCACCACCCCGGGACAGGGTGTCGAGACCCAGTACTTC. Its protein is CATTPGQGVETQYF.

This sequence joins TRBV9 and TRBJ1-6; a weak D match, TRBD1 (5 bases). The CDR3 runs 15 residues. Deletions cut 4 bases from V and 10 bases from J, with 18 bases between. The germline CDR1 and CDR2 sequences are SGDLS and YYNGEE. The CDR3 region has the DNA TGTGCCAGCAGCCCCTGGTCGGGGGATCGCTCACCCCTCCACTTT. Translating it yields CASSPWSGDRSPLHF.

This chain links TRBV20-1 with TRBJ2-3, with 10 bases that match TRBD2. The germline CDR1 and CDR2 sequences are DFQATT and SNEGSKA (reference sequence). V shed 0 bases and J 4 bases; nucleotides not matched to a gene: 10. The CDR3 runs to 17 residues. CDR3 nucleotides: TGCAGTGCTAGAGATTGGGCCACTAGCGGGGACCCAGATACGCAGTATTTT. It specifies CSARDWATSGDPDTQYF.

At least ten counts were recorded for this clonotype. CDR3 protein: CASSLAGTGREKLFF. CDR3 in DNA: TGTGCCAGCAGTTTGGCCGGGACAGGGCGCGAAAAACTGTTTTTT. The chain joins TRBV12-3 or TRBV12-4 to TRBJ1-4; 9 positions agree with TRBD1. CDR3 length equals 15 residues. Unmatched junction bases numbered 7, after V lost 3 bases and J lost 8 bases.

At least ten counts were recorded for this clonotype. V gene TRBV2 combines with J gene TRBJ2-7; weak D call: TRBD1 (6 bases). Trimming cost V 4 bases and J 13 bases, with 17 bases left between them. CDR3 size: 12 residues. Germline CDR1 is SNHLY and CDR2 is FYNNEI. The CDR3 nucleotides read TGTGCCAGCAGTGTACGACAGGAAGTCCCCTACTTC. It is translated as CASSVRQEVPYF.

The chain links TRBV7-3 to TRBJ1-1, with D unclear. Germline V gene sequence: CDR1 SGHTA, CDR2 FQGTGA. Trimming removed 7 bases from V and 7 bases from J, with 10 bases in between. This CDR3 region has 11 residues. The DNA of the CDR3 is TGTGCCAGCACCGGCGGGTTTGAAGCTTTCTTT. Translation gives CASTGGFEAFF.

For this clonotype: The junction departs from the called germline gene at one end, perhaps through a read error. The chain links TRBV7-4 to TRBJ2-2; D not certain. This CDR3 contains 13 residues. The V gene's germline CDR1 is SGHVT and CDR2 SQSDAQ. The CDR3 bases are TGCGCCAGCAGCCACCCTCCTCCCGGGGAGCTGTTTTTT. This gives the protein CASSHPPPGELFF.

This clonotype was observed many times. V usage is TRBV10-3 and J usage is TRBJ2-2; 8 nucleotides align to TRBD2. Germline values: CDR1 ENHRY, CDR2 SYGVKD. After removal of 10 bases from V and 4 bases from J, the junction contained 11 bases not matched to a gene. The CDR3 has 15 residues. CDR3 sequence: CATLRAGGGTGELFF. The CDR3 DNA follows: TGTGCCACCCTCCGGGCGGGGGGAGGCACCGGGGAGCTGTTTTTT.

The chain carries TRBV20-1 and TRBJ2-5; tentative D call: TRBD1 (6 bases). From germline, CDR1 is DFQATT and CDR2 SNEGSKA (reference sequence). The CDR3 runs 13 residues. V was shortened by 2 bases and J by 5 bases, with 12 bases between the two germline ends. CDR3: CSARQGSMETQYF. CDR3 DNA sequence: TGCAGTGCTAGACAGGGGTCGATGGAGACCCAGTACTTC.

A few counts support this clonotype. The V call is TRBV7-6, the J call TRBJ2-7, with unresolved D. The CDR3 has 12 residues. Germline V gene data show CDR1 as SGHVS and CDR2 as FNYEAQ. The V end was cut by 5 bases, the J end by 6 bases, with 11 bases between. CDR3: CASSPGVPEQYF. CDR3 nucleotides: TGTGCCAGCAGCCCTGGGGTTCCCGAGCAGTACTTC.

The chain joins TRBV11-1 to TRBJ2-7, with TRBD2 identical over 8 bases. Trimming at V came to 1 base and at J to 7 bases, leaving 12 bases not matched to a gene. CDR3 length: 16 residues. Germline CDR1 SGHAT, CDR2 FQDESV (reference sequence). In DNA, the CDR3 is TGTGCCAGCAGCTTAGGAGGGCGGGGGGTAAAAGGGGAGCAGTACTTC. The encoded protein is CASSLGGRGVKGEQYF.

There are many counts of this clonotype. The rearrangement uses TRBV5-1 and TRBJ2-7; the match to TRBD1 covers 10 bases. CDR3 size: 14 residues. J lost 2 bases, V lost 7 bases, and 6 bases had no gene match. The germline V gene encodes CDR1 SGHRS and CDR2 YFSETQ. This CDR3 is CASQSGTGAYEQYF. In DNA form, the CDR3 reads TGCGCCAGCCAATCCGGGACAGGGGCCTACGAGCAGTACTTC.

The J gene is TRBJ2-1, the V gene TRBV2; the match to TRBD2 covers 8 bases. V dropped 6 bases and J dropped 7; count of bases not matched to a gene: 8. The CDR3 length is 14 residues. Looked up from germline, CDR1 is SNHLY and CDR2 is FYNNEI. The CDR3 DNA is TGTGCCAGCAGCGCTGGCGGGGGGATAAATGAGCAGTTCTTC. Its protein is CASSAGGGINEQFF.

V is TRBV2 and J is TRBJ1-5, with 7 bases identical to TRBD1. Germline CDR1 reads SNHLY; CDR2 reads FYNNEI. Losses at the gene ends were 3 bases for V and 3 bases for J; bases not matched to a gene: 2. The CDR3 is made up of 14 amino acids. CDR3 DNA sequence: TGTGCCAGCAGTGAGACAGGGAACAATCAGCCCCAGCATTTT. It codes for CASSETGNNQPQHF.

This clonotype was found many times. This chain links TRBV20-1 with TRBJ2-2, with 15 bases that match TRBD2. This CDR3 spans 18 amino acids. Germline V lookup: CDR1 DFQATT, CDR2 SNEGSKA (reference sequence). With 0 bases clipped from V and 4 bases from J, the junction kept 6 bases outside the gene matches. This chain's CDR3 is CSAREWTSGGAGTGELFF. The CDR3 nucleotides are TGCAGTGCTAGAGAGTGGACTAGCGGGGGGGCCGGCACCGGGGAGCTGTTTTTT.

The V and J genes are TRBV7-8 and TRBJ2-3; 16 positions match TRBD2. V lost 0 bases to trimming and J lost 10 bases; unmatched junction nucleotides: 4. CDR3 length equals 16 residues. CDR1 is SGHVS, CDR2 FQNEAQ, per germline. The CDR3 region has the DNA TGTGCCAGCAGCTTAGCGGGACTAGCGGGGGGGAGGTCGCAGTATTTT. Amino acid sequence: CASSLAGLAGGRSQYF. Drawing the rest from reference TRBV7-8 and TRBJ2-3, the complete variable domain is GAGVSQSPRYKVAKRGQDVALRCDPISGHVSLFWYQQALGQGPEFLTYFQNEAQLDKSGLPSDRFFAERPEGSVSTLKIQRTQQEDSAVYLCASSLAGLAGGRSQYFGPGTRLTVL.

The chain recombines TRBV15 with TRBJ2-3, with D perhaps given as TRBD1 or TRBD2 (5 bases each). Per germline, CDR1 LNHNV and CDR2 YYDKDF (reference sequence). V lost 8 bases and J lost 6, with 9 bases in between. CDR3 length equals 11 residues. CDR3 sequence: CATGGSDTQYF. CDR3 DNA sequence: TGTGCCACCGGGGGTTCGGATACGCAGTATTTT.

Worth noting for this clonotype: At one end, the junction sequence differs from germline, possibly due to a read error. The CDR3: CASSRGRENERFF. CDR3 nucleotides: TGCGCCAGCAGTCGTGGCAGGGAAAATGAGCGGTTCTTC. The V call is TRBV25-1, the J call TRBJ2-1; D may be TRBD1 (5 bases). CDR3 size: 13 residues. Per the germline V gene, CDR1 is MGHDK and CDR2 is SYGVNS.

This clonotype has a count of ten or more. The gene calls are TRBV10-1 and TRBJ2-2; maybe TRBD2 (5 bases). V lost 4 bases, J lost 1 base, and 13 bases lay in between. Germline assignment: CDR1 WNHNN and CDR2 SYGVQD (reference sequence). CDR3 length: 16 residues. CDR3 sequence reads: CASSVYGDKNTGELFF. The CDR3, as DNA: TGCGCCAGCAGTGTTTACGGGGATAAGAACACCGGGGAGCTGTTTTTT.

This clonotype came up many times. This chain links TRBV7-3 with TRBJ1-2; possible D gene TRBD1, 5 bases. V was trimmed by 0 bases and J by 4 bases, leaving 12 bases between them. CDR1 is SGHTA and CDR2 is FQGTGA in the germline V gene. The CDR3 contains 15 residues. The chain's CDR3 is CASSLTGQGSYGYTF. In DNA, the CDR3 is TGTGCCAGCAGCTTAACAGGGCAGGGATCCTATGGCTACACCTTC.

Note on this clonotype: An end of the junction does not agree with germline; a read error may underlie this. The chain joins TRBV20-1 to TRBJ2-5, with 13 bases identical to TRBD2. This CDR3 has 17 amino acids. In germline, CDR1 is DFQATT, CDR2 SNEGSKA (reference sequence). The CDR3 protein is CSATPLRTSGGQGTQYF. CDR3 in DNA: TGCAGTGCCACCCCGCTCCGGACTAGCGGGGGACAAGGGACCCAGTACTTC.

In its sample, this clonotype was seen many times. V gene TRBV19 combines with J gene TRBJ2-7, with 11 bases matching TRBD1. Germline assignment: CDR1 LNHDA and CDR2 SQIVND (reference sequence). V trimming: 7 bases; J trimming: 2 bases; junction bases outside the gene matches: 4. CDR3 size: 14 residues. The CDR3 here is CASNRDRGTYEQYF. The CDR3 nucleotides are TGTGCCAGTAATCGGGACAGGGGGACCTACGAGCAGTACTTC.

The chain links TRBV6-1 to TRBJ1-5, with D unresolved. Germline V lookup: CDR1 MNHNS, CDR2 SASEGT. The CDR3 has 15 residues. Deletions cut 6 bases from V and 0 bases from J, with 12 bases between. CDR3 DNA sequence: TGTGCCAGCAGCCTCGGGTCGGTTAGCAATCAGCCCCAGCATTTT. This codes for CASSLGSVSNQPQHF.

J is TRBJ1-1 and V is TRBV7-9; the D gene is possibly TRBD1 (6 bases). The CDR3 spans 11 residues. Deletions cut 9 bases from V and 6 bases from J, with 11 bases between. Germline CDR1 is SEHNR and CDR2 is FQNEAQ (reference sequence). The CDR3 spells CASNREAEAFF. CDR3 DNA: TGTGCCAGTAACAGGGAAGCTGAAGCTTTCTTT.

The chain employs TRBV11-2 and TRBJ2-3; the match to TRBD2 covers 12 bases. This CDR3 region has 15 residues. The germline gives CDR1 SGHAT, CDR2 FQNNGV. With 6 bases clipped from V and 0 bases from J, the junction kept 1 base outside the gene matches. The CDR3 DNA reads TGTGCCAGCAGGACTAGCGGGGGAAGCACAGATACGCAGTATTTT. This codes for CASRTSGGSTDTQYF.